Listed below are T cell receptor beta chains from one sample, sequenced in a study of blood T cell repertoires in COVID-19. The table came from immunoSEQ multiplex PCR; TCRdb's copy has only in-frame clones and leaves some out. The sample yields 120,000 or so clones, around three quarters seen once. Sequencing was performed on peripheral blood. These receptors all come from a man in his forties with active or convalescent COVID-19. Each CDR3 is given with its conserved first and last residue. The order of the fields is J gene, V gene, CDR3 protein.

>TRBJ2-5|TRBV7-6
CASSLGPAETQYF
>TRBJ1-5|TRBV19
CASSIGRELYSNQPQHF
>TRBJ2-7|TRBV30
CAWSRGYEQYF
>TRBJ2-3|TRBV9
CASSPDGGRSDTQYF
>TRBJ2-5|TRBV18
CASSTAGEETQYF
>TRBJ1-1|TRBV3-1/TRBV3-2
CASSRPRTGRAFF
>TRBJ1-1|TRBV27
CASSSLGVGDTEAFF
>TRBJ2-7|TRBV6-1
CASSEASGTGGEQYF
>TRBJ1-2|TRBV10-3
CAISDGRLGIESNGYTF
>TRBJ2-6|TRBV7-6
CASSRFSGSGQGAGANVLTF
>TRBJ2-7|TRBV13
CASSLSGSIYEQYF
>TRBJ1-6|TRBV11-2
CASSLEGGNSPLHF
>TRBJ2-7|TRBV28
CASSLSDRLGEQYF
>TRBJ1-4|TRBV7-9
CASSGDRGRGATNEKLFF
>TRBJ1-6|TRBV5-1
CASSVDRNYNSPLHF
>TRBJ2-7|TRBV18
CASSQGPQNEQYF
>TRBJ2-2|TRBV4-2
CASSHDRVGVYTGELFF
>TRBJ1-2|TRBV3-1/TRBV3-2
CASSQGTGSFGYTF
>TRBJ2-4|TRBV5-6
CASSWGQAKNIQYF
>TRBJ2-1|TRBV9
CASSVVVAGGPSYNEQFF
>TRBJ2-2|TRBV12-5
CASLQGQGFPGELFF
>TRBJ2-7|TRBV12-3/TRBV12-4
CASTPGQGYEQYF
>TRBJ1-5|TRBV24-1
CATSDQAGNQPQHF
>TRBJ2-2|TRBV24-1
CATSDLRTDRGTGELFF
>TRBJ2-5|TRBV6-5
CASSTPGLEKQSQYF
>TRBJ1-1|TRBV4-2
CASSQDGGRLDTEAFF
>TRBJ2-7|TRBV7-3
CASSPGTAPYEQYF
>TRBJ2-2|TRBV24-1
CATSDFPGLATNTGELFF
>TRBJ1-5|TRBV18
CASWGGESNQPQHF
>TRBJ2-1|TRBV7-9
CASSLLTGHEQFF
>TRBJ2-3|TRBV30
CAWSVGRGSTDTQYF
>TRBJ2-3|TRBV24-1
CATSDLGQGNLDTQYF
>TRBJ2-7|TRBV11-1
CASSSVNEQYF
>TRBJ1-5|TRBV19
CASSTDRGGYSNQPQHF
>TRBJ2-7|TRBV5-1
CASSLTGGSHEQYF
>TRBJ1-5|TRBV4-2
CASSERPGGDNQPQHF
>TRBJ1-2|TRBV6-5
CASRPVTWGYTF
>TRBJ2-2|TRBV20-1
CSEAPGELFF
>TRBJ2-5|TRBV7-6
CASRSVTGVTQETQYF
>TRBJ1-1|TRBV9
CASSAGGRLMNTEAFF
>TRBJ2-7|TRBV5-1
CASSLDTNDYEQYF
>TRBJ1-1|TRBV7-2
CASSAGAFGNTEAFF
>TRBJ2-1|TRBV30
CAWRTSGGVYEQFF